The 30 T cell receptor beta chains given below trace back to one sample, sequenced in a study of T cell responses to AZD1222 COVID-19 vaccine. The method was immunoSEQ multiplex PCR; TCRdb's version includes in-frame clones alone and lacks a portion of them. The sample yields about 76,000 clones, about 88% seen once. The sequenced sample was peripheral blood, obtained on day 0 of AZD1222 vaccination. These TCRs come from an adult in good health.

V usage is TRBV20-1 and J usage is TRBJ2-1; 13 nucleotides agree with TRBD2. From germline, CDR1 is DFQATT and CDR2 SNEGSKA (reference sequence). J was trimmed by 3 bases and V by 5 bases; bases with no gene match: 4. The CDR3 covers 15 residues. CDR3 DNA: TGCAGTGCTGGTGGGACTAGCGGGAACTACAATGAGCAGTTCTTC. Protein: CSAGGTSGNYNEQFF.

The genes are TRBV5-1 and TRBJ1-2; TRBD1 is a possible D gene (5 bases). Germline CDR1 is SGHRS and CDR2 is YFSETQ. V was shortened by 3 bases and J by 4 bases, with 16 bases between the two germline ends. This CDR3 spans 15 amino acids. CDR3 sequence (DNA): TGCGCCAGCAGCTCTACCGGGACGGGACGCTATGGCTACACCTTC. Protein: CASSSTGTGRYGYTF.

The chain carries TRBV19 and TRBJ1-2, with no clear D. Between the trimmed V and J ends, which lost 5 bases and 0 bases, there was a span of 10 bases. CDR1 is LNHDA, CDR2 SQIVND, per germline (reference sequence). There are 14 residues in the CDR3. The DNA for the CDR3 is TGTGCCAGTAGTCGGGCAGAGGCTAACTATGGCTACACCTTC. Its protein is CASSRAEANYGYTF.

The CDR3 DNA is TGTGCCAGCAGTCTGGACAGGGGCACAGATACGCAGTATTTT. Residues: CASSLDRGTDTQYF. J is TRBJ2-3 and V is TRBV27; TRBD1 matches 8 bases. J lost 1 base, V lost 5 bases, and 2 bases had no gene match. CDR3 length: 14 residues. The germline V gene encodes CDR1 MNHEY and CDR2 SMNVEV (reference sequence).

The chain employs TRBV2 and TRBJ2-2; D remains unclear. CDR3 length equals 13 residues. Germline V gene data show CDR1 as SNHLY and CDR2 as FYNNEI. V was clipped by 7 bases and J by 3 bases, with 9 bases between them. CDR3 DNA: TGTGCCAGCATGTTGGCGTACACCGGGGAGCTGTTTTTT. Translating gives CASMLAYTGELFF.

The chain uses TRBV12-5 and TRBJ2-5, with D hard to call. The CDR3 runs to 16 residues. Germline CDR1 is LGHNT and CDR2 is FRNRAP. Trimming removed 1 base at V and 2 bases at J, with 14 bases between. CDR3 amino acids: CASGLDPLLGQETQYF. The DNA for the CDR3 is TGTGCTAGTGGTTTGGACCCACTACTTGGGCAAGAGACCCAGTACTTC.

This sequence joins TRBV2 and TRBJ1-2; D may be TRBD1 (6 bases). Germline CDR1 SNHLY, CDR2 FYNNEI. The CDR3 consists of 12 residues. V gave up 6 bases and J gave up 5 bases, with 10 bases separating them. CDR3 amino acids: CASRTGLYGYTF. The CDR3 nucleotides are TGTGCCAGCAGAACAGGGTTGTATGGCTACACCTTC.

This clone occurred a few times. The chain couples TRBV28 to TRBJ1-6; D unclear. This CDR3 is 14 amino acids long. Trimming removed 6 bases from V and 5 bases from J, with 11 bases in between. Germline CDR1 is MDHEN and CDR2 is SYDVKM. The CDR3 DNA reads TGTGCCAGCAGCTTCAGACGGGATAATTCACCCCTCCACTTT. It yields the protein CASSFRRDNSPLHF.

The chain combines TRBV5-1 with TRBJ2-3; TRBD1 might be the D (6 bases). Germline loops: CDR1 SGHRS, CDR2 YFSETQ. V lost 6 bases and J 3 bases, leaving 8 bases between the germline ends. The CDR3 runs 12 residues. The CDR3 DNA reads TGCGCCAGCAACCAGGGGACAGATACGCAGTATTTT. This codes for CASNQGTDTQYF.

The chain links TRBV29-1 to TRBJ2-7; D tentatively reads TRBD1 or TRBD2 (6 bases each). Trimming shortened V by 4 bases and J by 3 bases, and 16 bases separated the two germline ends. The CDR3 covers 14 residues. Germline lookup yields CDR1 SQVTM and CDR2 ANQGSEA. The CDR3 nucleotides are TGCAGCGTTGGGGGCCCGGAGGGGGACTACGAGCAGTACGTC. Its translation is CSVGGPEGDYEQYV.

This sequence joins TRBV7-6 and TRBJ1-1, with a possible D match to TRBD1 (6 bases). This CDR3 contains 13 residues. Trimming took off 4 bases at V and 11 bases at J, with 17 bases between the two ends. Germline loops: CDR1 SGHVS, CDR2 FNYEAQ. CDR3 bases: TGTGCCAGCAGCTCAGGGGAGGGCAAGCGGGCTTTCTTT. Translated, it gives CASSSGEGKRAFF.

The genes are TRBV5-4 and TRBJ1-6, with TRBD1 matching over 7 bases. Germline V gene sequence: CDR1 SGHNT, CDR2 YYREEE (reference sequence). The CDR3 is 16 residues long. V shed 6 bases and J 0 bases; nucleotides not matched to a gene: 6. The CDR3 spells CASTGQTSSYNSPLHF. CDR3 nucleotide sequence: TGTGCCAGCACGGGACAGACTAGCTCCTATAATTCACCCCTCCACTTT.

The chain uses TRBV7-8 and TRBJ1-5; D possibly corresponds to TRBD1 (5 bases). The V and J ends lost 8 bases and 1 base respectively, with 15 bases between them. CDR3 size: 15 residues. Germline lookup yields CDR1 SGHVS and CDR2 FQNEAQ. The CDR3 spells CASARGSLSNQPQHF. The DNA of the CDR3 is TGTGCCAGCGCCCGGGGCAGTTTAAGCAATCAGCCCCAGCATTTT.

The chain employs TRBV28 and TRBJ2-6; D possibly corresponds to TRBD1 (6 bases). Germline V gives CDR1 MDHEN, CDR2 SYDVKM. V lost 4 bases and J lost 1, with 8 bases in between. CDR3 length: 15 residues. CDR3 residues: CASSSQGSGANVLTF. CDR3 in DNA: TGTGCCAGCAGTTCTCAGGGGTCTGGGGCCAACGTCCTGACTTTC.

The gene calls are TRBV5-4 and TRBJ2-7; TRBD1 aligns across 7 bases. Trimming at V came to 4 bases and at J to 7 bases, leaving 11 bases not matched to a gene. Germline lookup yields CDR1 SGHNT and CDR2 YYREEE (reference sequence). This CDR3 spans 14 amino acids. In DNA, the CDR3 is TGTGCCAGCAGCGCAGGACAGGTCCCATGGGAGCAGTACTTC. Its protein product is CASSAGQVPWEQYF.

This clone came up once. The chain couples TRBV5-4 to TRBJ2-3, with 8 nucleotides matching TRBD2. The CDR3 spans 16 residues. Trimming removed 2 bases from V and 3 bases from J; junction bases left unmatched: 8. CDR1 SGHNT and CDR2 YYREEE come from the germline V gene (reference sequence). The CDR3 sequence: CASSFGLSGGTDTQYF. CDR3 coding DNA: TGTGCCAGCAGCTTCGGGCTATCGGGGGGGACAGATACGCAGTATTTT.

Only a few counts were recorded for this clone. V and J are TRBV19 and TRBJ2-1; D remains ambiguous. There are 16 residues in the CDR3. Deletions cut 1 base from V and 5 bases from J, with 15 bases between. Germline loops: CDR1 LNHDA, CDR2 SQIVND (reference sequence). Here the CDR3 reads CASSIGYGYRNNEQFF. CDR3 DNA sequence: TGTGCCAGTAGTATAGGATACGGATACAGAAACAATGAGCAGTTCTTC.

J is TRBJ2-1 and V is TRBV3-1 (or the pseudogene TRBV3-2); D ambiguous. Between the trimmed V and J ends, which lost 0 bases and 11 bases, there was a span of 17 bases. Germline CDR1 and CDR2: LGHDT and YNNKEL (reference sequence). The CDR3 totals 15 residues. The CDR3 DNA reads as TGTGCCAGCAGCCAAGAATCGGGTAGGGTCAGTAAGCAGTTCTTC. Amino acids: CASSQESGRVSKQFF.

This chain links TRBV5-1 with TRBJ2-2, with D perhaps matching TRBD1 or TRBD2 (6 bases each). CDR1 SGHRS and CDR2 YFSETQ come from the germline V gene. CDR3 length: 15 amino acids. The V gene lost 2 bases and the J gene lost 3 bases, with 11 bases spanning the gap. This chain's CDR3 is CASSFSGADTGELFF. CDR3 nucleotide sequence: TGCGCCAGCAGCTTTTCGGGGGCCGACACCGGGGAGCTGTTTTTT.

CDR3 coding DNA: TGTGCCAGCCAGAGTAGCAGCGTTTACAATGAGCAGTTCTTC. The encoded protein is CASQSSSVYNEQFF. The chain employs TRBV2 and TRBJ2-1; D gene ambiguous. V dropped 8 bases and J dropped 4 bases, with 15 bases sitting between them. CDR3 length equals 14 residues. The germline CDR1 and CDR2 sequences are SNHLY and FYNNEI.

The J gene is TRBJ2-1, the V gene TRBV14; 8 bases match TRBD2. V lost 4 bases and J lost 4; bases outside the gene matches: 9. The CDR3 extends over 16 amino acids. Per the germline V gene, CDR1 is SGHDN and CDR2 is FVKESK. The CDR3 reads CASSPTGTRVYNEQFF. In DNA, the CDR3 is TGTGCCAGCAGCCCCACCGGGACTAGGGTTTACAATGAGCAGTTCTTC.

The gene calls are TRBV12-3 or TRBV12-4 and TRBJ2-1; possible D gene TRBD2, 5 bases. Trimming left V 5 bases short and J 5 bases short, with 7 bases between. The CDR3 has 12 residues. CDR3 DNA: TGTGCCAGCAGTCCGCGGGACAATGAGCAGTTCTTC. It specifies CASSPRDNEQFF.

The genes are TRBV10-3 and TRBJ2-2; D is unresolved. This CDR3 has 14 amino acids. The V gene lost 3 bases and the J gene lost 4 bases, with 9 bases spanning the gap. Germline assignment: CDR1 ENHRY and CDR2 SYGVKD. The CDR3, as DNA: TGTGCCATCAGTGAAGGCCCCCCCACCGGGGAGCTGTTTTTT. This encodes CAISEGPPTGELFF.

V and J are TRBV15 and TRBJ2-2; 11 nucleotides align to TRBD1. In germline, CDR1 is LNHNV, CDR2 YYDKDF (reference sequence). V shed 4 bases, J shed 7 bases, and the junction held 8 bases outside the gene matches. CDR3 length: 16 residues. In DNA form, the CDR3 reads TGTGCCACCAGCACATGGACAGGGGGCAATAACGGGGAGCTGTTTTTT. Its protein is CATSTWTGGNNGELFF.

This chain joins TRBV9 and TRBJ1-2, with 7 bases matching TRBD1. The CDR3 is 15 residues long. Germline trimming cut 3 bases from V and 4 bases from J; bases unmatched to any gene: 9. Germline assignment: CDR1 SGDLS and CDR2 YYNGEE. CDR3 coding DNA: TGTGCCAGCAGCGCTCCAGGGGGGGTTCCCTATGGCTACACCTTC. It codes for CASSAPGGVPYGYTF.

This clone was recorded once. The J gene is TRBJ2-1, the V gene TRBV24-1, with a tentative D call TRBD1 (6 bases). Germline values: CDR1 KGHDR, CDR2 SFDVKD. The ends were cut back, 1 base at V and 4 bases at J, with 13 bases in the middle. There are 16 residues in the CDR3. CDR3 protein: CATSDLPPTGYNEQFF. CDR3 coding DNA: TGTGCCACCAGTGATTTACCACCTACAGGGTACAATGAGCAGTTCTTC.

This clone was found once. CDR3 nucleotides: TGTGCCAGCAGCCTCGAAGGACAGCTATACAATGAGCAGTTCTTC. It translates to CASSLEGQLYNEQFF. This sequence joins TRBV5-4 and TRBJ2-1; possibly TRBD1 for D (6 bases). Germline CDR1 SGHNT, CDR2 YYREEE (reference sequence). The V gene lost 4 bases and the J gene lost 4 bases, with 15 bases spanning the gap. The CDR3 length is 15 residues.

In this sample, this clone turned up once. The chain recombines TRBV5-1 with TRBJ2-7; the match to TRBD2 covers 10 bases. The CDR3 contains 16 residues. V shed 4 bases, J shed 3 bases, and the junction held 10 bases outside the gene matches. Germline assignment: CDR1 SGHRS and CDR2 YFSETQ. CDR3: CASSPLAASGSYEQYF. CDR3 sequence (DNA): TGCGCCAGCAGCCCTCTCGCGGCTAGCGGGAGCTACGAGCAGTACTTC.

The V and J genes are TRBV6-6 and TRBJ1-1; no clear D gene. Trimming pared 5 bases from V and 6 bases from J, leaving 19 bases between. This CDR3 is built from 15 residues. Germline V gene sequence: CDR1 MNHNY, CDR2 SVGAGI (reference sequence). The CDR3 protein is CASSRVRARYPEAFF. The CDR3 DNA reads as TGTGCCAGCAGTAGAGTACGCGCCCGTTACCCTGAAGCTTTCTTT.

Only one count was recorded for this clone. The chain joins TRBV11-1 to TRBJ2-7; 13 nucleotides match TRBD2. CDR3 length equals 16 residues. Germline CDR1 is SGHAT and CDR2 is FQDESV (reference sequence). The V and J ends lost 3 bases and 3 bases, in that order; junction bases with no gene match: 5. The CDR3: CASSFSGTSGDYEQYF. The CDR3 DNA sequence: TGTGCCAGCAGCTTTAGCGGGACTAGCGGGGACTACGAGCAGTACTTC.